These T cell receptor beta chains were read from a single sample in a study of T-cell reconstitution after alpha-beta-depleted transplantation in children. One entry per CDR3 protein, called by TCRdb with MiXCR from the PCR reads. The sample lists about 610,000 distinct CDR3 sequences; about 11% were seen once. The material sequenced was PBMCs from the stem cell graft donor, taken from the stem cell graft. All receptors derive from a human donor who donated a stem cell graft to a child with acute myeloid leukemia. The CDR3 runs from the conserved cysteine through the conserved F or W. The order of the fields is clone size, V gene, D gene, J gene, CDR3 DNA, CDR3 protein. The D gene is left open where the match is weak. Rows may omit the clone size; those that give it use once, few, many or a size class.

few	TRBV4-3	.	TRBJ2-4	TGCGCCAGCAGCCAAGATGCTCAGGGTACAAACATTCAGTACTTC	CASSQDAQGTNIQYF
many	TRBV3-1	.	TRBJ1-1	TGTGCCAGCAGCCCCATAACGGGGGGCGCGACTGAAGCTTTCTTT	CASSPITGGATEAFF
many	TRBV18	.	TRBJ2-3	TGTGCCAGCTCACCAATTTCAGGGGATGGAGATACGCAGTATTTT	CASSPISGDGDTQYF
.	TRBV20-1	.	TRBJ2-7	TGCAGTGCTAGAGGGGGGCTAGCGACCATCTACGAGCAGTACTTC	CSARGGLATIYEQYF
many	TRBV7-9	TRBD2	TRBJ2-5	TGTGCCAGCAGCGCTAGCGGGACAGAGACCCAGTACTTC	CASSASGTETQYF
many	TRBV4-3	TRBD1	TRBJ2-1	TGCGCCAGCAGCCAAGGAGGGACAGGAACTATCTATGAGCAGTTCTTC	CASSQGGTGTIYEQFF
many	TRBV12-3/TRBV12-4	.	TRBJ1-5	TGTGCCAGCAGCAAAAGTAATAGCAATCAGCCCCAGCATTTT	CASSKSNSNQPQHF
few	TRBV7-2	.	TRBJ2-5	TGTGCCAGCAGCTCCATCGGCGGGGTTCAAGAGACCCAGTACTTC	CASSSIGGVQETQYF
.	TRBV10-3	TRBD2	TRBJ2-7	TGTGCCATCAGTGGACTAGCGGGAGCGGGCGAGCAGTACTTC	CAISGLAGAGEQYF
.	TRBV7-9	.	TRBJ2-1	TGTGCCAGCAGCCGCCAACAGGTAGACAATGAGCAGTTCTTC	CASSRQQVDNEQFF
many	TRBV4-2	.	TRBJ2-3	TGTGCCAGCAGCCAGGGGGCTGGGACAGATACGCAGTATTTT	CASSQGAGTDTQYF
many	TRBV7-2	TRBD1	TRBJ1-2	TGTGCCAGCAGTCGTAACCGGGACAGGGATTACTATGGCTACACCTTC	CASSRNRDRDYYGYTF
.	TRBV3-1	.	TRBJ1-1	TGTGCCAGCAGCCAAGATCTTGGGCGGACTGAAGTTTTCTTT	CASSQDLGRTEVFF
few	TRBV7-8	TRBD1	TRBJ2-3	TGTGCCAGCAGCTCTTGGACAGGGGGGAGCACAGATACGCAGTATTTT	CASSSWTGGSTDTQYF
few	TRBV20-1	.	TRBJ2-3	TGCAGTGCTAGAGGTTCGCTAAGCACAGATACGCAGTATTTT	CSARGSLSTDTQYF
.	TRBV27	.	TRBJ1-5	TGTGCCAGCAGGGGGAAGGACGTCAATCAGCCCCAGCATTTT	CASRGKDVNQPQHF
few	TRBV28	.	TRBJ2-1	TGTGCCAGCCACAGGGAAGGCTACAATGAGCAGTTCTTC	CASHREGYNEQFF
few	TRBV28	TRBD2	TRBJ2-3	TGTGCCAGCAGTTCCCCGGGACTAGTCCTAAGCACAGATACGCAGTATTTT	CASSSPGLVLSTDTQYF
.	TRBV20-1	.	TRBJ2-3	TGCAGTGCCAACGACAGGATTGTTAAAGATACGCAGTATTTT	CSANDRIVKDTQYF
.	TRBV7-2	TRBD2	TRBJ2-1	TGTGCCAGCAGCTCTACTCGGGGGGGAAGGGAGCAGTTCTTC	CASSSTRGGREQFF
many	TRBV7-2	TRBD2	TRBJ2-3	TGTGCCAGCAGGCGGACTAGCGGGAGTGGGACAGATACGCAGTATTTT	CASRRTSGSGTDTQYF
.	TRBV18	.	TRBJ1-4	TGTGCCAGCTCACCGGGAGTCGCAACTAATGAAAAACTGTTTTTT	CASSPGVATNEKLFF
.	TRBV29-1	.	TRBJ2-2	TGCAGCGCCCTCGGAGGGAGTAGGAACACCGGGGAGCTGTTTTTT	CSALGGSRNTGELFF
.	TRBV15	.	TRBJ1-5	TGTGCCACCAGCAGCTGGGGGGCCGATCAGCCCCAGCATTTT	CATSSWGADQPQHF
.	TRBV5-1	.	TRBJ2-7	TGCGCCAGCAGCTTCCACGGGGTTACCTACGAGCAGTACTTC	CASSFHGVTYEQYF
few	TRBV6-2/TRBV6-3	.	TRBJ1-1	TGTGCCAGCAGTGGGACGGACGGAAGAAACACTGAAGCTTTCTTT	CASSGTDGRNTEAFF
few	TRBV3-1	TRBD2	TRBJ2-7	TGTGCCTGCAGCCCAAGACTAGCGGGAGACATAAGTTCCTACGAGCAGTACTTC	CACSPRLAGDISSYEQYF
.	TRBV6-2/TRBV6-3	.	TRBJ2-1	TGTGCCAGCAGTTACTCGCCAGGGACCTACAATGAGCAGTTCTTC	CASSYSPGTYNEQFF
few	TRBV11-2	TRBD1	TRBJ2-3	TGTGCCAGCACCCAGTTAGGGGCAGGGGGTTCTTGGACAGATACGCAGTATTTT	CASTQLGAGGSWTDTQYF
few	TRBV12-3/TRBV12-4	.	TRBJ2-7	TGTGCCAGCAGTTCCCGGGGATCCCAACGGGGCGAGCAGTACTTC	CASSSRGSQRGEQYF
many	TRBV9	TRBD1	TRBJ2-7	TGTGCCAGCAGCAAGACAGGGACCTCCTACGAGCAGTACTTC	CASSKTGTSYEQYF
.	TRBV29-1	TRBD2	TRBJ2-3	TGCAGCGTTGAAGGGACTAGCTCACCAGATACGCAGTATTTT	CSVEGTSSPDTQYF
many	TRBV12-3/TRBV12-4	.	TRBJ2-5	TGTGCCAGCAGTTCCAGTATGGGTTACGAGACCCAGTACTTC	CASSSSMGYETQYF
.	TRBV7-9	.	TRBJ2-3	TGTGCCCGCAGCTCAACTTCGGGGGCTCGCACAGATACGCAGTATTTT	CARSSTSGARTDTQYF
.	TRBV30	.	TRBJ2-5	TGTGCCTGGAGTGTACTCTTTGCAGAGACCCAGTACTTC	CAWSVLFAETQYF
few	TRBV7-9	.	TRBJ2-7	TGTGCCAGCAGCTTAGATTCGGTATACGAGCAGTACTTC	CASSLDSVYEQYF
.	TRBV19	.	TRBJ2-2	TGTGCCAGTAGTATGTGGGCTACTCAGGAGGGGGAGCTGTTTTTT	CASSMWATQEGELFF
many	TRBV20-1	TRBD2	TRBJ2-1	TGCAGTGCCCCGGGGACGAGACGTCTAGCGGGCTACAATGAGCAGTTCTTC	CSAPGTRRLAGYNEQFF
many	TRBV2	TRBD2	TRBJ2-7	TGTGCCAGCAGGCGCGGGACTAGCGGCCCCGTCTCCTACGAGCAGTACTTC	CASRRGTSGPVSYEQYF
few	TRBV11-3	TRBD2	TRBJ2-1	TGTGCCAGCAATAGCGGGGAAGGAGAGCAGTTCTTC	CASNSGEGEQFF
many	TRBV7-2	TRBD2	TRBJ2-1	TGTGCCAGCAGCTTAGGGCGGGAGATGGTGAATGAGCAGTTCTTC	CASSLGREMVNEQFF
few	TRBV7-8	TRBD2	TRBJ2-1	TGTGCCAGCAGCCGGACTAGCGGGAGTCTCTATGAGCAGTTCTTC	CASSRTSGSLYEQFF
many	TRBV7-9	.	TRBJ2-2	TGTGCCAGCAGCTTCGGCCTTGCCGGGGAGCTGTTTTTT	CASSFGLAGELFF
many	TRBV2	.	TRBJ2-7	TGTGCCAGCACCAACGGCTACGAGCAGTACTTC	CASTNGYEQYF
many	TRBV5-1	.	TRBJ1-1	TGCGCCAGCAGCTTAGGAGGGGCGAATTTGGCGAACACTGAAGCTTTCTTT	CASSLGGANLANTEAFF
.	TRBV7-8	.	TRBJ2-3	TGTGCCAGCAGCCCAGGGGTACACAGAACGCAGTATTTT	CASSPGVHRTQYF
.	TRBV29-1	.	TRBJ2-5	TGCAGCGTTGAGGCAGGGTCCCAAGAGACCCAGTACTTC	CSVEAGSQETQYF
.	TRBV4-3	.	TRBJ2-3	TGCGCCAGCAGCCAAGAAAAGCAGTTCACAGATACGCAGTATTTT	CASSQEKQFTDTQYF
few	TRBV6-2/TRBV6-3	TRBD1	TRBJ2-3	TGTGCCAGCGCGGACAGGGACCCAAACACAGATACGCAGTATTTT	CASADRDPNTDTQYF
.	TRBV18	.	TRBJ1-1	TGTGCCAGCTCACCCCTTATGGCAGGGGAGGGGAACACTGAAGCTTTCTTT	CASSPLMAGEGNTEAFF